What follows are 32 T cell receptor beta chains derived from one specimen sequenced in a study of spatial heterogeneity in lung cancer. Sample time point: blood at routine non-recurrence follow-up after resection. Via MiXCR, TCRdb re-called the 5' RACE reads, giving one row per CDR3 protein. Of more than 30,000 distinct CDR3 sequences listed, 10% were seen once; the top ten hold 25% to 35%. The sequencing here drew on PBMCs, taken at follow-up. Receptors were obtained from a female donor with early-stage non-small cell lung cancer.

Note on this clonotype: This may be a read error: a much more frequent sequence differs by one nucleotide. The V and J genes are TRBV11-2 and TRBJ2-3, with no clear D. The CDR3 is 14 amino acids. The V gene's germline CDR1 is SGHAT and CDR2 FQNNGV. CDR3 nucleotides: TGTGACAGCAGCTTAGGCGCGAGCACCGATACGCAGTATTTT. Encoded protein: CDSSLGASTDTQYF.

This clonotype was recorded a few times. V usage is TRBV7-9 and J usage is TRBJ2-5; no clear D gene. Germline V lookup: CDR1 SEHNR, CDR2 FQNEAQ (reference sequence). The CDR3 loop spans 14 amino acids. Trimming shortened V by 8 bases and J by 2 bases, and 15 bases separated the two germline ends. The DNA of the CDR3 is TGTGCCAGCGGGTGGACCTTACAACAAGAGACCCAGTACTTC. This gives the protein CASGWTLQQETQYF.

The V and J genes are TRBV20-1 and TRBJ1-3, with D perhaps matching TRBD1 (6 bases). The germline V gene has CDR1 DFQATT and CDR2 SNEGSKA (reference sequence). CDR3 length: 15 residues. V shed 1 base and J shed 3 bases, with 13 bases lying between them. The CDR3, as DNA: TGCAGTGCTAGAGGGCAGGGGAGAGTTGGAAACACCATATATTTT. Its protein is CSARGQGRVGNTIYF.

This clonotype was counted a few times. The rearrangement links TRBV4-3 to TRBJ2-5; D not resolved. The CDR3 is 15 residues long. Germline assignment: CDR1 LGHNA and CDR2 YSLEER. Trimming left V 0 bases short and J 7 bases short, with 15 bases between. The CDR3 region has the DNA TGCGCCAGCAGCCAAGATCTTGCCCGGACGGTGACCCAGTACTTC. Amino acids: CASSQDLARTVTQYF.

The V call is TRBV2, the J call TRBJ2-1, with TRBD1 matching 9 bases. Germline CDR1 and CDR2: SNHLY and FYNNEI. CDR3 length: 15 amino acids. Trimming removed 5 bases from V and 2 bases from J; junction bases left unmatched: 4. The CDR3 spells CASSWDRAAYNEQFF. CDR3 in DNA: TGTGCCAGCAGTTGGGACAGGGCGGCCTACAATGAGCAGTTCTTC.

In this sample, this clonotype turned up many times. CDR3 in amino acids: CASSGDMTPYEQYF. The CDR3 region has the DNA TGTGCCAGTAGTGGGGACATGACCCCCTACGAGCAGTACTTC. V gene TRBV19 combines with J gene TRBJ2-7; a weak D match, TRBD1 (6 bases). Trimming cost V 5 bases and J 2 bases, with 13 bases left between them. The germline gives CDR1 LNHDA, CDR2 SQIVND (reference sequence). This CDR3 comprises 14 residues.

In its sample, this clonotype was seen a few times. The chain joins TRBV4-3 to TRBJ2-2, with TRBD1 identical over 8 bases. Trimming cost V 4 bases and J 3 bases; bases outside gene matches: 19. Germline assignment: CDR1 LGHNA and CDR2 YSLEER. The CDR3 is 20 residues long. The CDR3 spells CASSLELRDRITSYTGELFF. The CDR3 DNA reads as TGCGCCAGCAGCCTAGAACTCCGGGACAGGATCACTTCCTACACCGGGGAGCTGTTTTTT.

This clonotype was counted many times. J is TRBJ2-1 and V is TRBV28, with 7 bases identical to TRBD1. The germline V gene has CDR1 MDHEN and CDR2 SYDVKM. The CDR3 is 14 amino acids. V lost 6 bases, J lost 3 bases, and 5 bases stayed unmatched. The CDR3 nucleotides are TGTGCCAGCAGGGGTCAGGGGGACTACAATGAGCAGTTCTTC. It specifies CASRGQGDYNEQFF.

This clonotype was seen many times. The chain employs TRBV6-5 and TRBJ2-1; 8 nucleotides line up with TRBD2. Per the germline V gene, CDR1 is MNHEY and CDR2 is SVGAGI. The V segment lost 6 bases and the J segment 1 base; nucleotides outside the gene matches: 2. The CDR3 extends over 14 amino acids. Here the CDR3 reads CASRTSGSYNEQFF. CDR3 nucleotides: TGTGCCAGCAGAACTAGCGGATCCTACAATGAGCAGTTCTTC.

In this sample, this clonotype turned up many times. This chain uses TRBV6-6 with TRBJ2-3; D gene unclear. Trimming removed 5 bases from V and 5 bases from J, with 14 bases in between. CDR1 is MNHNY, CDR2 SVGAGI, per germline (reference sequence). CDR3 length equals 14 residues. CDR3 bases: TGTGCCAGCAGTAACCCGGGCCCCCAAGATACGCAGTATTTT. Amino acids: CASSNPGPQDTQYF.

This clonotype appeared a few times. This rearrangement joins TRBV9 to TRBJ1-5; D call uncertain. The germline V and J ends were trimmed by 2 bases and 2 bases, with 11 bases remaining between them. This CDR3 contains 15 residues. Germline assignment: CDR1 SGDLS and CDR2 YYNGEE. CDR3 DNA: TGTGCCAGCAGCGTGCGGCTAGGTGGCAATCAGCCCCAGCATTTT. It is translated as CASSVRLGGNQPQHF.

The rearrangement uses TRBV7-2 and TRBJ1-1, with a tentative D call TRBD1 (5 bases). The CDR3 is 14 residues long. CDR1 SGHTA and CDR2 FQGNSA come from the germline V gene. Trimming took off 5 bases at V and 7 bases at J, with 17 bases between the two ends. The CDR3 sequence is CASSIGHSGIEAFF. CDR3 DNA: TGTGCCAGCAGCATAGGACACTCTGGGATTGAAGCTTTCTTT.

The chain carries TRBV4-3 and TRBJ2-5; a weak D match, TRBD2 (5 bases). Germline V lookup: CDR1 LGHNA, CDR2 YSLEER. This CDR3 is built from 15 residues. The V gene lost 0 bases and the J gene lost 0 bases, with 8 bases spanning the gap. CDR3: CASSQDATNQETQYF. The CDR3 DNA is TGCGCCAGCAGCCAAGACGCGACTAACCAAGAGACCCAGTACTTC.

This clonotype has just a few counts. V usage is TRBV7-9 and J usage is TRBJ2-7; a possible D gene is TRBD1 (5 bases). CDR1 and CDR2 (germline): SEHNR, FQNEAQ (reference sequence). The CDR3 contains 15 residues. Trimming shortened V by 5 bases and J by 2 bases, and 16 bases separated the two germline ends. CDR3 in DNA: TGTGCCAGCAGCCCGTCCAGGGCCCGGACCTACGAGCAGTACTTC. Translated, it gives CASSPSRARTYEQYF.

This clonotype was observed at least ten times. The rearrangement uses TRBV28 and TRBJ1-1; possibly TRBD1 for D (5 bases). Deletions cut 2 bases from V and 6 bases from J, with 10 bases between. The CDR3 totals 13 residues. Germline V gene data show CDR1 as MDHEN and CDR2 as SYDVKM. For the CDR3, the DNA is TGTGCCAGCAGTTTACAGGGAGGGGCTGAAGCTTTCTTT. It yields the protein CASSLQGGAEAFF. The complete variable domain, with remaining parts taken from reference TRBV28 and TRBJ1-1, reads DVKVTQSSRYLVKRTGEKVFLECVQDMDHENMFWYRQDPGLGLRLIYFSYDVKMKEKGDIPEGYSVSREKKERFSLILESASTNQTSMYLCASSLQGGAEAFFGQGTRLTVV.

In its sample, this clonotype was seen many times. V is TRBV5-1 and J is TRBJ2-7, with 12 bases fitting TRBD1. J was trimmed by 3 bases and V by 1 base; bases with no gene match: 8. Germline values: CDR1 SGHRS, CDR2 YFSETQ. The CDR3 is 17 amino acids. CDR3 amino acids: CASSLRGQGAKIYEQYF. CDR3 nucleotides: TGCGCCAGCAGCTTGAGGGGACAGGGGGCGAAGATCTACGAGCAGTACTTC.

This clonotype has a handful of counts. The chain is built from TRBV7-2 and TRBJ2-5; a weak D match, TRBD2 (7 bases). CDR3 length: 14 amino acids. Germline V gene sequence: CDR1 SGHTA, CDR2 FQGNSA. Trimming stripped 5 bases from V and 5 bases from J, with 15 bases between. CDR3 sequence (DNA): TGTGCCAGCAGCCCCGGACTAGGGGGTGAGACCCAGTACTTC. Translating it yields CASSPGLGGETQYF.

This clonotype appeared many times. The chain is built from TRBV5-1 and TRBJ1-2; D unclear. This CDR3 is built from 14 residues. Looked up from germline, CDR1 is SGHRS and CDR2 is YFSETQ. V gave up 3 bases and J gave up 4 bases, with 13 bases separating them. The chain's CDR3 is CASSSQGLGYGYTF. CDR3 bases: TGCGCCAGCAGCTCGCAAGGTCTGGGCTATGGCTACACCTTC.

CDR3 bases: TGTGCCAGCAGTTCATCCGACAGCTCCTACGAGCAGTACTTC. It yields the protein CASSSSDSSYEQYF. V gene TRBV6-6 combines with J gene TRBJ2-7, with a weak D call TRBD1 (5 bases). Trimming shortened V by 4 bases and J by 0 bases, and 10 bases separated the two germline ends. This CDR3 has 14 residues. Germline V CDR1 and CDR2: MNHNY, SVGAGI (reference sequence).

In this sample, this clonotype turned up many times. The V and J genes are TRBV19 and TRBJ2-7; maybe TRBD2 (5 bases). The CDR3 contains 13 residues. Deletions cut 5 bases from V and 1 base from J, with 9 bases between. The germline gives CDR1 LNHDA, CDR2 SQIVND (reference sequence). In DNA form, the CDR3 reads TGTGCCAGTAGTCCGCGCGGGTCCTACGAGCAGTACTTC. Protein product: CASSPRGSYEQYF.

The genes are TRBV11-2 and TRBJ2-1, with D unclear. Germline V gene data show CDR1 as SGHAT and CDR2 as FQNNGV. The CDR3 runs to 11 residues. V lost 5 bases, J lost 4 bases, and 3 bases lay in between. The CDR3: CASSNYNEQFF. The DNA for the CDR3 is TGTGCCAGCAGCAATTACAATGAGCAGTTCTTC.

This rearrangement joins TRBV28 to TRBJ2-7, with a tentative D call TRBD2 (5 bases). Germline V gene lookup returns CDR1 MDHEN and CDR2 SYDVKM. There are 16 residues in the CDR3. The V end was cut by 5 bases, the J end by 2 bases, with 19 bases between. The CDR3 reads CASSGVSGSLTYEQYF. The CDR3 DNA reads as TGTGCCAGCAGTGGAGTTTCGGGATCCTTAACCTACGAGCAGTACTTC.

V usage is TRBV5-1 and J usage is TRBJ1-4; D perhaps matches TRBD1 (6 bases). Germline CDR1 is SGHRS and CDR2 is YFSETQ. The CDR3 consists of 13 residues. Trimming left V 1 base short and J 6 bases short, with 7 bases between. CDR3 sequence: CASSLSGDEKLFF. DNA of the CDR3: TGCGCCAGCAGCTTGTCAGGGGATGAAAAACTGTTTTTT.

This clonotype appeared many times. The CDR3 loop is CATSVGQGVQPQHF. Written as DNA, the CDR3 is TGTGCCACCAGCGTTGGACAGGGTGTCCAGCCCCAGCATTTT. The chain combines TRBV15 with TRBJ1-5, with 8 bases lining up with TRBD1. There are 14 residues in the CDR3. Per the germline V gene, CDR1 is LNHNV and CDR2 is YYDKDF (reference sequence). Trimming at V came to 5 bases and at J to 7 bases, leaving 7 bases not matched to a gene.

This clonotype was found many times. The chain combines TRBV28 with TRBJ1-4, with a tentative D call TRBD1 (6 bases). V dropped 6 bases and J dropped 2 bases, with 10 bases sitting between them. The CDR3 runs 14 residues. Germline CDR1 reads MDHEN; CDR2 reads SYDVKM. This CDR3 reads CASSPGATNEKLFF. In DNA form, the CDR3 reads TGTGCCAGCAGCCCAGGGGCCACTAATGAAAAACTGTTTTTT.

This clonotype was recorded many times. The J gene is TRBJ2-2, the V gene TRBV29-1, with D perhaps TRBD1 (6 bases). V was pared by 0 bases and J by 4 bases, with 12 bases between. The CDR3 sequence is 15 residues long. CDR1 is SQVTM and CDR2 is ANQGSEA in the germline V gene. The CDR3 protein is CSVEDGEGGTGELFF. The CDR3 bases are TGCAGCGTTGAAGATGGTGAAGGGGGCACCGGGGAGCTGTTTTTT.

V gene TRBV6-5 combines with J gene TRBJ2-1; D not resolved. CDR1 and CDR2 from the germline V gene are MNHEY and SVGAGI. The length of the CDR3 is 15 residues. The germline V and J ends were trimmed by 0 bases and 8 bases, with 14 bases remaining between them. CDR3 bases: TGTGCCAGCAGTTACTCGTCCCGTGGAAGGGATGAGCAGTTCTTC. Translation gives CASSYSSRGRDEQFF.

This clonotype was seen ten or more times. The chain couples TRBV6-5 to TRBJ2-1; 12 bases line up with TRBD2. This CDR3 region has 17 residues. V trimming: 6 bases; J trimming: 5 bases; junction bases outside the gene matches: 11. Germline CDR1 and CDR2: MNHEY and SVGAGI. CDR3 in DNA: TGTGCCAGCAGCCCCCTACTAGCGGGGGGAACTCACAATGAGCAGTTCTTC. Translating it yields CASSPLLAGGTHNEQFF.

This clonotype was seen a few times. The CDR3 DNA follows: TGCGCCAGCAGCCGGAAGTGGGCGCGGCTCCCTTTGCAGACCCAGTACTTC. This sequence encodes CASSRKWARLPLQTQYF. The chain uses TRBV4-3 and TRBJ2-5; D not certain. V was cut by 4 bases and J by 6 bases, with 24 bases left in between. The CDR3 contains 17 residues. From germline, CDR1 is LGHNA and CDR2 YSLEER.

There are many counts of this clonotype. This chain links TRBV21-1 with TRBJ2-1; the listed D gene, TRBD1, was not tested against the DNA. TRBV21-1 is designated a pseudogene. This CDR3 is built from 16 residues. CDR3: CASTSPPGQHYNEQFF. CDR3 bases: TGTGCCAGCACCTCTCCCCCGGGACAGCACTACAATGAGCAGTTCTTC.

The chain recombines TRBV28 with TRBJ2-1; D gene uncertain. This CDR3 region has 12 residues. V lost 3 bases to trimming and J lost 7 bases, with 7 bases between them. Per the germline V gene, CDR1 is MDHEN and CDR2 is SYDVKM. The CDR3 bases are TGTGCCAGCAGTTTGTTGAAAAATGAGCAGTTCTTC. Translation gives CASSLLKNEQFF.

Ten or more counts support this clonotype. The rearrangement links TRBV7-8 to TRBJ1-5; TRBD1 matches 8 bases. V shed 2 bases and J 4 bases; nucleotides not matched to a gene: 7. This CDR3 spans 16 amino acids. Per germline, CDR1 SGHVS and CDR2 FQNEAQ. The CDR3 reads CASSLFGTGYNQPQHF. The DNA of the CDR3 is TGTGCCAGCAGCTTATTCGGGACAGGTTATAATCAGCCCCAGCATTTT.